These T cell receptor beta chains were read from a single sample in a study of OX40 agonist ivuxolimab in advanced cancers. Only in-frame clones appear in the TCRdb table, and some are missing; sequencing was by immunoSEQ multiplex PCR. The table lists 60,000 to 85,000 clones, around 81% of them singletons, with 1.5% to 2% in the top ten. Sample: CD4+ or CD8+ T cells sorted from blood, taken in a trial of the OX40 agonist ivuxolimab. These receptors originate from an adult with an advanced solid tumor such as melanoma, head and neck, liver or kidney cancer. Both conserved end residues are part of each CDR3. A D gene is named only where the DNA matches it firmly. Size values are once, few and many counts, or a class for expanded clones, and some rows have none.

cdr3_length,d_call,j_call,v_call,clone_size,cdr3_nt,cdr3_aa
16,.,TRBJ2-1,TRBV18,few,TGTGCCAGCTCACCACCGACCTACTCGTCCTACAATGAGCAGTTCTTC,CASSPPTYSSYNEQFF
15,.,TRBJ2-5,TRBV7-6,.,TGTGCCAGCAGCGAGAGCCCTAGGCCGTCGGAGACCCAGTACTTC,CASSESPRPSETQYF
16,TRBD2,TRBJ2-1,TRBV7-9,.,TGTGCCAGCAGCCCCGGGACTAGCGGGAGGGCAGGGGAGCAGTTCTTC,CASSPGTSGRAGEQFF
14,.,TRBJ2-7,TRBV9,.,TGTGCCAGCAGCGTAGCCGGGACCGGCTACGAGCAGTACTTC,CASSVAGTGYEQYF
16,TRBD1,TRBJ2-2,TRBV14,.,TGTGCCAGCAGCCAGCTTGGGACAGGCTACACCGGGGAGCTGTTTTTT,CASSQLGTGYTGELFF
15,TRBD1,TRBJ2-3,TRBV5-1,.,TGCGCCAGCAGCGGCTCGGGACAGTTCACAGATACGCAGTATTTT,CASSGSGQFTDTQYF
15,TRBD2,TRBJ2-3,TRBV7-6,.,TGTGCCAGCAGCTCCGGGGGGGCTGGCGCAGATACGCAGTATTTT,CASSSGGAGADTQYF
14,TRBD1,TRBJ1-4,TRBV27,once,TGTGCCAGCAGTTCCGGGACAGGGGCTGAAAAACTGTTTTTT,CASSSGTGAEKLFF
16,.,TRBJ1-1,TRBV11-3,.,TGTGCCAGCAGCTCCCGCCGGGAAGGGAGATTGACTGAAGCTTTCTTT,CASSSRREGRLTEAFF
15,TRBD1,TRBJ1-4,TRBV6-6,.,TGTGCCAGCAGTCCCGGAGGGACAGGGGGCCGAAAACTGTTTTTT,CASSPGGTGGRKLFF
15,.,TRBJ1-5,TRBV19,.,TGTGCCAGTAGTGCAAACAGGGAGCGCAATCAGCCCCAGCATTTT,CASSANRERNQPQHF
15,.,TRBJ2-2,TRBV18,.,TGTGCCAGCTCAAGTCTTTGGGAGCTCGCCGGGGAGCTGTTTTTT,CASSSLWELAGELFF
15,.,TRBJ1-6,TRBV6-4,.,TGTGCCAGCAGTGACTCAGTGGAGGGTTATTCACCCCTCCACTTT,CASSDSVEGYSPLHF
15,TRBD2,TRBJ2-1,TRBV11-3,.,TGTGCCAGCAGCTTAGAAGGGAGGGGTGAGAATGAGCAGTTCTTC,CASSLEGRGENEQFF
17,TRBD2,TRBJ2-1,TRBV19,few,TGTGCCAGTAGTATACAATCTAGCGGGAGTTCCTACAATGAGCAGTTCTTC,CASSIQSSGSSYNEQFF
15,TRBD1,TRBJ1-1,TRBV5-6,few,TGTGCCAGCAGCCCCGGGACAGCTATGAACACTGAAGCTTTCTTT,CASSPGTAMNTEAFF
17,.,TRBJ2-2,TRBV7-8,once,TGTGCCAGCCCAGCTCCTATGGATGCCCTATACACCGGGGAGCTGTTTTTT,CASPAPMDALYTGELFF
13,TRBD2,TRBJ2-3,TRBV7-7,.,TGTGCTAGCAGCTCTAGCGGGGGGGATACGCAGTATTTT,CASSSSGGDTQYF
13,TRBD1,TRBJ1-5,TRBV30,few,TGTGCCTGGAAAGGACAGGGGATTCAGCCCCAGCATTTT,CAWKGQGIQPQHF
16,.,TRBJ2-1,TRBV5-1,few,TGCGCCAGCAGCTTGGAGGCTAGCGGAGGGGGGTGGGAGCAGTTCTTC,CASSLEASGGGWEQFF
15,TRBD1,TRBJ2-7,TRBV19,.,TGTGCCAGTAGTATAGGAGCAGGGGGCCCCTACGAGCAGTACTTC,CASSIGAGGPYEQYF